This T cell receptor beta chain comes out of a study of graft-versus-host responses after intestinal transplantation. About this clone itself: What it binds is unknown.

Generated by immunoSEQ multiplex PCR, the TCRdb table keeps only in-frame clones and is missing some. The sample has around 78,000 clones; 80% to 90% are singletons. The material sequenced was unstimulated CD8+ T cells sorted from spleen or lymph node cells, taken before transplant. This TCR was sampled from a human donor who was the organ donor for an intestinal transplant.

DNA for the CDR3: TGTGCCAGCAGTTACGGGACGCCGGATTCACCCCTCCACTTT. Amino acids: CASSYGTPDSPLHF. The rearrangement uses TRBV27 and TRBJ1-6, with a weak D call TRBD1 (5 bases). Germline V gene sequence: CDR1 MNHEY, CDR2 SMNVEV (reference sequence). V was cut by 4 bases and J by 8 bases, with 12 bases left in between. The CDR3 totals 14 residues.